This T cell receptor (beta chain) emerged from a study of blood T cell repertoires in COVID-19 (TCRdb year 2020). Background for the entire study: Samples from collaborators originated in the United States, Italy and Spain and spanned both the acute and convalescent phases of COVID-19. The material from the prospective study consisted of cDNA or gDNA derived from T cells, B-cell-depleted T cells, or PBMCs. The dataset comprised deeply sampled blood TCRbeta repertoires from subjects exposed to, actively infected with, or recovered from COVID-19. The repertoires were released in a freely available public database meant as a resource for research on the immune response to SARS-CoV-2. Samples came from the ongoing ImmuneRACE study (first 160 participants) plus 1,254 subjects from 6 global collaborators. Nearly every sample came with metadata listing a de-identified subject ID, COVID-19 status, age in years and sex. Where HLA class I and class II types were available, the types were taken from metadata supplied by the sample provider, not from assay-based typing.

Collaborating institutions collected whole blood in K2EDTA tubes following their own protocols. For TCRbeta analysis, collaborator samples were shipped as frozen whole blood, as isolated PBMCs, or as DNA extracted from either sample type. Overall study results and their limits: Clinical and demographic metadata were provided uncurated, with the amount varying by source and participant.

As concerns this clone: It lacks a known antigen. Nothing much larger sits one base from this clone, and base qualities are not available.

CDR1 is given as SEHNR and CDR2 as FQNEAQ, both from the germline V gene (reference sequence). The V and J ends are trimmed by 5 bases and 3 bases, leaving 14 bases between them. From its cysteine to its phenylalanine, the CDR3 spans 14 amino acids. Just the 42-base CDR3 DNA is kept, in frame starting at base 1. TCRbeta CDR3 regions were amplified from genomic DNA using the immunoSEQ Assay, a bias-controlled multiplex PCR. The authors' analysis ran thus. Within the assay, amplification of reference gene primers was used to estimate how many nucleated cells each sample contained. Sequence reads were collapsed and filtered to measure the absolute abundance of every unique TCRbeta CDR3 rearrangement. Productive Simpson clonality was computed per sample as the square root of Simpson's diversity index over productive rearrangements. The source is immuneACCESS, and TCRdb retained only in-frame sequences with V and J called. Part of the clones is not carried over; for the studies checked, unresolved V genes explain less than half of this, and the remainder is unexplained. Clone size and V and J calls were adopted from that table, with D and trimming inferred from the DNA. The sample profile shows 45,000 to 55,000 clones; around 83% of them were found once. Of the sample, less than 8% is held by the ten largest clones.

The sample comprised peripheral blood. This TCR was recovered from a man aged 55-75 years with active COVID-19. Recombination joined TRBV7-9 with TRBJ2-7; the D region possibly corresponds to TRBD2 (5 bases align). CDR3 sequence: CASSPAGVGYEQYF. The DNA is TGTGCCAGCAGCCCCGCCGGGGTTGGCTACGAGCAGTACTTC.